The TCR beta chain described here comes from a study of brain T cells in children with intractable seizures. General study findings and limits: Viral specificity was inferred only from CDR3 similarity; HCMV serostatus was unknown.

Trimming took off 4 bases at V and 2 bases at J, with 17 bases between the two ends. Per germline, CDR1 MNHEY and CDR2 SVGAGI. This CDR3 comprises 16 residues. Concerning this clone: Its matching antigen is unknown.

Described time point: blood from clinic visit 5 months post-surgery; TSC patient then seizure free. Surgery cases with the highest brain T cell transcript signatures were chosen for sequencing. Before surgery, patients took at least one anti-epileptic drug. TCRdb keeps only in-frame clones here, not all; method: immunoSEQ multiplex PCR. The repertoire holds hundreds of thousands of clones, with 93% as singletons. Sample: peripheral blood, taken roughly 5 months after surgery. The chain is built from TRBV6-5 and TRBJ1-2, with no clear D. The receptor's source is a boy under two years old with tuberous sclerosis and intractable seizures. Here the CDR3 reads CASSSWEQLANYGYTF. CDR3 sequence (DNA): TGTGCCAGCAGTTCCTGGGAACAGTTAGCGAACTATGGCTACACCTTC.